This TCR beta chain was identified during a study of T cell responses to AZD1222 COVID-19 vaccine. Worth noting for this clone: The antigen is undetermined.

Study-wide results and caveats: Spike was spanned by vaccine-associated CD4 TCRs, which were dominant at 160-218 and 743-854. White British ancestry dominated among donors, who included more females, and clonal diversity was possibly underestimated. Spike-specific TCR breadth and depth were elevated following two AZD1222 doses. Sampling that yielded the repertoires occurred only after the peak T cell response.

Assay: immunoSEQ multiplex PCR; the TCRdb copy retains only in-frame clones and omits some. This table holds more than 80,000 clones, approximately 90% found once. The source of this sequence is an adult who received the AZD1222 COVID-19 vaccine. This specimen consisted of peripheral blood, obtained 28 days after the second AZD1222 dose.

Here the CDR3 reads CASSQAGLGANVLTF. As DNA, the CDR3 is TGCGCCAGCAGCCAAGCAGGGCTCGGGGCCAACGTCCTGACTTTC. The chain has TRBV4-1 and TRBJ2-6; D might be TRBD1 (5 bases). Trimming stripped 1 base from V and 4 bases from J, with 8 bases between. Germline values: CDR1 MGHRA, CDR2 YSYEKL. The CDR3 is made up of 15 amino acids.